The present T cell receptor beta chain was sequenced within a study of breast tumors, draining lymph nodes, adjacent tissues. Findings of the study overall: Tumor repertoires ranked between lymph nodes and nontumor tissue in diversity, with V and J gene preferences.

This clonotype was recorded at least ten times. The antigen remains unidentified. One entry per CDR3 protein results from TCRdb running MiXCR on the multiplex PCR reads. The sample has 150,000 to 200,000 distinct CDR3 sequences; about 30% are singletons. The germline gives CDR1 SGHRS, CDR2 YFSETQ. V was cut by 4 bases and J by 6 bases, with 8 bases left in between. The CDR3 is 12 residues long. The lymph nodes were axillary draining lymph nodes from breast cancer patients. The chain joins TRBV5-1 to TRBJ2-1; weak D call: TRBD2 (6 bases). The sequence was collected from a female donor with breast cancer. Some clones in this sample may be carry-over from other donors' samples. The sequencing sample was made of axillary lymph node tissue. CDR3 in DNA: TGCGCCAGCAGCAGGAGGGGCAATGAGCAGTTCTTC. Encoded protein: CASSRRGNEQFF.